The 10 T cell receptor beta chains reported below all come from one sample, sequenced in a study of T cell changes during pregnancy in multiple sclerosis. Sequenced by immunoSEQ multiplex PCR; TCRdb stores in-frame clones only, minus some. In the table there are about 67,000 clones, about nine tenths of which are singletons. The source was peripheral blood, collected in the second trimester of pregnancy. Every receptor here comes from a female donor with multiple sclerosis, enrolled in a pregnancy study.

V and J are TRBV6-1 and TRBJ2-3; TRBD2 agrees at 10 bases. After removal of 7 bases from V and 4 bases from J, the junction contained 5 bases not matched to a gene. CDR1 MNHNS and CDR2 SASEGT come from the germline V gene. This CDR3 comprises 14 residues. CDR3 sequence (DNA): TGTGCCAGCACCCTAGCGGGAGCGGCAGATACGCAGTATTTT. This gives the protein CASTLAGAADTQYF.

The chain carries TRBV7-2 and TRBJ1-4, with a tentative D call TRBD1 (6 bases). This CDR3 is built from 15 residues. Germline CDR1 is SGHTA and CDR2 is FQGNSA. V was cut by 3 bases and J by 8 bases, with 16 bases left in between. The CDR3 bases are TGTGCCAGCAGCTTGAACAGGGTTGGAGCCGAAAAACTGTTTTTT. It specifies CASSLNRVGAEKLFF.

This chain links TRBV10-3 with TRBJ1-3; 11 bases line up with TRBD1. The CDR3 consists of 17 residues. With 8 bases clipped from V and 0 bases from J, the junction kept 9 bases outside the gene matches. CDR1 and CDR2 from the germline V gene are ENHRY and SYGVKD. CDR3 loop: CAIGDRGFGSSGNTIYF. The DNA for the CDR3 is TGTGCCATCGGGGACAGGGGGTTCGGAAGCTCTGGAAACACCATATATTTT.

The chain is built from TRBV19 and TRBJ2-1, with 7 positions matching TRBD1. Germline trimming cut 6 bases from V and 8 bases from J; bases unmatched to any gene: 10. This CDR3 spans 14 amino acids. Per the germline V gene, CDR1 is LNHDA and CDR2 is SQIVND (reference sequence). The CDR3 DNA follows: TGTGCCAGTAGGTCCGGGACAGCCGTCCATGAGCAGTTCTTC. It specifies CASRSGTAVHEQFF.

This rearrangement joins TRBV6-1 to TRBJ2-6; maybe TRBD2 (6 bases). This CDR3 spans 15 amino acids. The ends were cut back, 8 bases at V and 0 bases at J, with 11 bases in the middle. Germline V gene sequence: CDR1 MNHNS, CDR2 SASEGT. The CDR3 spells CASQGLISGANVLTF. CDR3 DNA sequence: TGTGCCAGCCAGGGACTGATCTCTGGGGCCAACGTCCTGACTTTC.

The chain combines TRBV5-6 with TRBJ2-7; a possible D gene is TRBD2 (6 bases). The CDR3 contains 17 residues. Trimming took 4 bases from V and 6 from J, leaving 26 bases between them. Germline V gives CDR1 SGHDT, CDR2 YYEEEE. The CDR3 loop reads CASSHVAGRGGNSEQYF. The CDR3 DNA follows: TGTGCCAGCAGCCACGTGGCGGGACGTGGAGGTAATTCCGAGCAGTACTTC.

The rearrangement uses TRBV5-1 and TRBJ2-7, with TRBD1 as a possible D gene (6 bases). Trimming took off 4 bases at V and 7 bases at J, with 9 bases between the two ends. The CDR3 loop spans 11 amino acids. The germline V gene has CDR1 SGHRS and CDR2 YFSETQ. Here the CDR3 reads CASSGTGEQYF. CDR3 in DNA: TGCGCCAGCAGCGGTACAGGGGAGCAGTACTTC.

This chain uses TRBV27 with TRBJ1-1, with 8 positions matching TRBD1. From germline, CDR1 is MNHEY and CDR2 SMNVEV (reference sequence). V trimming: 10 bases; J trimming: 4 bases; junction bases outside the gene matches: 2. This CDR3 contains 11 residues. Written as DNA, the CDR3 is TGTGCCACCGGGACAGGCACTGAAGCTTTCTTT. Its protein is CATGTGTEAFF.

CDR3 nucleotide sequence: TGTGCCAGCAGCTTTGGACAGAACTATGGCTACACCTTC. Residues: CASSFGQNYGYTF. V usage is TRBV7-6 and J usage is TRBJ1-2; possibly TRBD1 for D (6 bases). Trimming cost V 3 bases and J 2 bases, with 7 bases left between them. Germline V gives CDR1 SGHVS, CDR2 FNYEAQ. This CDR3 has 13 amino acids.

The DNA of the CDR3 is TGCGCCAGCAGCTTGTACCAGGGGGCAGAAGAGACCCAGTACTTC. As protein: CASSLYQGAEETQYF. The V and J genes are TRBV5-1 and TRBJ2-5; 8 nucleotides agree with TRBD1. Trimming cost V 1 base and J 3 bases; bases outside gene matches: 5. CDR1 is SGHRS, CDR2 YFSETQ, per germline. CDR3 length: 15 residues.